This TCR beta chain appears in the sequencing data of a study of cytomegalovirus exposure and HLA in healthy donors (dated by TCRdb to about 2017). With respect to the entire study: According to an earlier analysis of a few hundred of the donors, some 180 million T cells yielded some 110 million unique TCR beta sequences and 250 to 350 Gb of sequence data. The study aimed to test whether cataloging public T cell receptors could reveal signatures of past pathogen exposure. Both class I and class II loci were covered by HLA typing, at four-digit resolution. About 280 gigabases of sequencing data and 75 million to 85 million unique TCR sequences made up an early release that covered over 550 HLA-typed donors. Across some 400 genotyped donors of the cohort, an average of about 240,000 unique TCR beta nucleotide sequences per donor were sequenced, and 15% to 20% of those sequences were non-productive. Typing coverage differed by locus: A, B, C, DRB1 and DQB1 were typed in roughly 620-630 donors, DQA1 in about 510, DPA1 in some 610, and DPB1 in 472. The study profiled the T cell repertoires of about 720 subjects by immunosequencing and related them to cytomegalovirus serostatus. The genetic ancestry cluster associated with self-reported Caucasian donors included around four fifths of the 350 to 500 genotyped donors. A later genetic analysis used genome-wide SNP genotypes for about three fifths of the roughly 700 donors, treating that subset as a discovery cohort. In addition to the first cohort of roughly 670 subjects, a separate validation cohort of 120 different subjects was used. Rather than drawing on any new phenotypic data, the later analysis identified candidate immune exposures from TCR beta sequences and the way those sequences occurred across donors. Donor age, sex, ethnicity and CMV serostatus were collected together with the repertoire data. Every repertoire in the discovery cohort had been generated on one and the same sequencing platform. An earlier analysis of a few hundred of the donors applied high-throughput TCR beta sequencing to assess whether each TCR beta V gene segment acted as functional or pseudogenic. Roughly 5 DR-DQ haplotypes were treated as single units for association and clustering because of strong linkage in the cohort. In a later analysis, previously published TCR beta repertoires from more than 500 donors were re-analyzed and high-resolution HLA genotyping was added so that TCR occurrence patterns could be studied. To predict cytomegalovirus infection status, the study brought together high-throughput TCR immunosequencing, statistical association of individual TCRs with disease status, and machine learning. Overall study results and their limits: Correlated functional status among segregating V segments might reflect linkage disequilibrium, but an unknown experimental factor could not be ruled out. Specific HLA alleles were associated with around 18,000 TCR beta sequences at a false discovery rate of 0.05 in a later analysis. A later genetic analysis reported fewer N-insertions in productive TCRs among donors in an Asian-associated ancestry cluster than the roughly 620-donor mean. A later analysis found that TCR association rates varied across HLA loci, with DRB1 alleles showing the most associated TCRs and HLA-C alleles the fewest. Across donors, most TCR sequences were observed very rarely, whereas some public TCRs were present in many individuals. According to the authors, the approach could potentially be generalized to other disease states and immunological phenotypes. Some IMGT-functional V segments, including TRBV6-2 and TRBV6-3, could not be told apart with the 87-base-pair reads, so those segments were excluded. A few of the identified cytomegalovirus-associated TCR beta chains were confirmed in vitro to be specific for cytomegalovirus antigens. Presence/absence analyses assumed roughly uniform sequencing depth across donors, an assumption that may not hold. Because some donors lacked HLA typing at each locus, the association tests relied only on the typed subset. An earlier analysis of 587 of the donors showed that most TCR beta V segments appeared in productive rearrangements either about 87% or about 30% of the time, which broadly matched IMGT annotations. The study gave a list of some 150 TCR beta chains associated with cytomegalovirus. Assigning TCR associations to individual alleles was difficult when HLA alleles, especially DR and DQ, strongly co-occurred. A cluster of highly shared sequence variants was judged likely to represent a technical artifact of the sequencing pipeline. A further reported finding was that TCR beta sequences accurately predicted the HLA-A and HLA-B alleles for most subjects in the first cohort. Only TCR beta chains were sequenced in this cohort, and the absence of alpha or paired-chain data limited detectable features. An association between a missense DCLRE1C variant and V-gene and J-gene trimming of TCR beta chains was found in a later genetic analysis and replicated in an independent cohort. CMV serostatus was the only immune exposure information available for the cohort. According to a later analysis, parvovirus B19, influenza, CMV and Epstein-Barr virus appeared linked to several top co-occurrence clusters. A later analysis found that most CMV-associated TCR beta chains appeared HLA-restricted, with HLA associations seemingly driven largely by CMV exposure. In both the original and validation cohorts, the classifier was reported to diagnose cytomegalovirus status with high specificity and sensitivity. The earlier analysis of about 600 of the donors excluded some 16 rarely observed V segments, including chromosome 9 orphons, because counts were too low. In a later analysis, HLA-associated TCR beta chains were found to be more clonally expanded and to have lower generation probabilities than equally common non-associated chains.

As concerns this clone: It has no known antigen specificity. Qualities for individual bases were not recorded, and no much larger clone is one base off.

Libraries were prepared through the immunoSEQ multiplex PCR assay. The multiplex PCR relied on a mix of 60 forward primers for TCR Vbeta segments and 13 reverse primers for TCR Jbeta segments. The CDR3 region of rearranged TCR beta genes was amplified from genomic DNA by a multiplex PCR assay. Amplified TCR beta libraries were sequenced as 87-base-pair reads on the Illumina HiSeq System. As for the original processing: A later analysis counted approximately 84 million unique TCR beta chains across the approximately 700 repertoires, and 9 million to 14 million of these chains were shared by at least two donors. To remove PCR and sequencing errors, raw reads were error-corrected and collapsed into unique sequences using a nearest-neighbor algorithm that merged closely related sequences. To assign V, D and J gene segments, CDR3 sequences were aligned to IMGT reference sequences. For a sequence to be retained, at least a six-nucleotide match to both a V gene segment and a J gene segment was required. A rearrangement counted as productive if the CDR3 had no stop codons and remained in frame with V and J, and every other rearrangement counted as non-productive. CDR3 was defined by IMGT convention, running from the second conserved V-encoded cysteine to the conserved J-encoded phenylalanine. The earlier analysis of 550 to 650 of the donors excluded any sequence lacking an unambiguous match to a single V gene segment. In an earlier analysis of several hundred of the donors, V segments were called functional above 56.7% productive rearrangements and were called segregating when the between-donor standard deviation exceeded 5%. A statistical classification framework was developed to diagnose cytomegalovirus status using the catalog of TCR beta chain sequences. V and J gene assignment, in a later analysis, came from comparing TCR nucleotide sequences with IMGT/GENE-DB human TR gene sequences. The TCRdist pipeline was used in a later analysis to assign CDR3 sequences and most-parsimonious VDJ recombination scenarios. In a later analysis, every TCR beta chain was defined by the combination of its CDR3 amino acid sequence and its V-gene family, and reads without a unique V-gene family were dropped. To address suspected cross-contamination and a sequencing artifact, a later analysis removed 550 to 750 highly shared, low-generation-probability nucleotide sequences. In a later analysis, a clonal expansion index was calculated for each public chain from normalized within-repertoire ranks of inferred template counts. Generation probabilities in a later analysis came from a VDJ recombination model fitted to out-of-frame rearrangements, and those results were checked against IGoR. In a later analysis, hypergeometric tests were used to score TCR-TCR, TCR-HLA and TCR-CMV co-occurrence, with a repertoire-size bias correction applied to TCR pairs. A later analysis estimated false discovery rates by permuting HLA or CMV assignments 20 times. In a later analysis, co-occurring TCRs were grouped using DBSCAN, and TCRdist sequence similarity was added for clustering within HLA-allele-positive subsets. For co-occurrence clustering, repertoires with fewer than 30,000 or more than 120,000 public chains were excluded, along with several repertoires with anomalous nucleotide sharing. Held by TCRdb, this immuneACCESS table contains in-frame sequences only and omits some clones. Under half of the omission traces to an unresolved V gene where checked; the cause of the rest is unknown. V and J calls and clone size are given by that table; D and trimming were obtained from the DNA. The table for this sample lists about 120,000 clones; around three quarters of them were counted only once. The ten largest account for about 1.2% of the sample.

In total, 600 or so healthy bone marrow donors made up the cohort. All cohort members were sampled while nominally healthy, although unrecorded immune exposures were likely present. The donor tested CMV seronegative, placing the donor among the 300 to 400 seronegative members of the cohort. Every donor gave a peripheral blood sample, and the peripheral blood mononuclear cells from that sample were used for TCR beta sequencing. Genomic DNA extraction from the blood cell samples was performed with the Qiagen DNeasy Blood Extraction Kit. The germline V and J ends show losses of 2 bases and 9 bases respectively, and no gene match explains 14 bases of the junction. From its cysteine to its phenylalanine, the CDR3 spans 17 amino acids. Just CDR3 DNA is preserved here, 51 bases in frame from base 1. The germline V gene sets CDR1 to SGHRS and CDR2 to YFSETQ.

The sequence joins TRBV5-1 to TRBJ1-5; TRBD1 matches 10 bases in the middle. This TCR was sampled from a female donor in good health and CMV-seronegative. Sequencing was done on a sample of PBMCs. At the DNA level, the sequence is TGCGCCAGCAGCTTATTCCCGGGACAGGGGTCCGGAGGGCCCCAGCATTTT. Its translation is CASSLFPGQGSGGPQHF.